A selection of T cell receptor beta chains follows, all from one sample in a study of OX40 agonist ivuxolimab in advanced cancers. TCRdb's table, derived via immunoSEQ multiplex PCR, lists solely in-frame clones and lacks some. This sample has tens of thousands of clones, with 89% found just once. The input for sequencing was CD4+ or CD8+ T cells sorted from blood, taken in a trial of the OX40 agonist ivuxolimab. The source is an adult with an advanced solid tumor such as melanoma, head and neck, liver or kidney cancer. Each CDR3 is given with its conserved first and last residue. The order of the fields is clone size, D gene, V gene, CDR3 length, J gene, CDR3 DNA, CDR3 protein. A D gene is named only where the DNA matches it firmly. Some rows mark clone size as missing; the rest say once, few, many or name a class of expanded clone.

NA	NA	TRBV5-8	15	TRBJ2-6	TGTGCCAGCGGACAAGATTTTGGTGGGGCCAACGTCCTGACTTTC	CASGQDFGGANVLTF
NA	NA	TRBV13	13	TRBJ1-5	TGTGCCAGCAGCTTCTCGGGATACCAGCCCCAGCATTTT	CASSFSGYQPQHF
NA	TRBD2	TRBV10-3	17	TRBJ2-7	TGTGCCATCAGGGACTGGGGGGGGAAACATTCCTCCTACGAGCAGTACTTC	CAIRDWGGKHSSYEQYF
NA	NA	TRBV4-3	16	TRBJ2-1	TGCGCCAGCAGCCGGTCTAAGATTAGCGCCTACAATGAGCAGTTCTTC	CASSRSKISAYNEQFF
NA	NA	TRBV28	10	TRBJ2-1	TGTGCCAGCAGTTCGAGGAAAAAGTTCTTC	CASSSRKKFF
once	NA	TRBV14	12	TRBJ1-2	TGTGCCAGCAGCCGAGATAACTATGGCTACACCTTC	CASSRDNYGYTF
NA	TRBD2	TRBV7-3	15	TRBJ2-3	TGTGCCAGCAGCACGATGACTAGCTACACAGATACGCAGTATTTT	CASSTMTSYTDTQYF
NA	NA	TRBV9	13	TRBJ1-4	TGTGCCAGCAGCCCAAGACCCAATGAAAAACTGTTTTTT	CASSPRPNEKLFF
NA	NA	TRBV19	14	TRBJ2-5	TGTGCCAGTAGTTCCCCGGGTAAGACGGAGACCCAGTACTTC	CASSSPGKTETQYF
NA	TRBD1	TRBV28	14	TRBJ1-2	TGTGCCAGCAGTTCGCCTCCGGACAGGGGGGGGTACACCTTC	CASSSPPDRGGYTF
NA	NA	TRBV19	15	TRBJ1-5	TGTGCCAGTAGTATCTCCCTCAGCTCCATCAAGCCCCAGCATTTT	CASSISLSSIKPQHF
NA	TRBD1	TRBV5-1	14	TRBJ2-7	TGCGCCAGCGGAACAGGGGAATCGGGTTACGAGCAGTACTTC	CASGTGESGYEQYF
NA	NA	TRBV5-1	16	TRBJ2-2	TGCGCCAGCAGCTTGGTTGCAGGGCAGGTTACCGGGGAGCTGTTTTTT	CASSLVAGQVTGELFF
NA	NA	TRBV4-3	15	TRBJ2-2	TGCGCCAGCAGCCAAGATGGACAATTCACCGGGGAGCTGTTTTTT	CASSQDGQFTGELFF
once	TRBD2	TRBV11-2	15	TRBJ2-3	TGTGCCAGCAGCTCACGGACTAGCGGAACAGATACGCAGTATTTT	CASSSRTSGTDTQYF
once	TRBD1	TRBV7-9	14	TRBJ1-2	TGTGCCAGCAGCTCGGGACAGGGGGACTATGGCTACACCTTC	CASSSGQGDYGYTF
once	NA	TRBV20-1	10	TRBJ2-1	TGCAGTGCTAGGTTCGATGAGCAGTTCTTC	CSARFDEQFF
NA	NA	TRBV19	16	TRBJ1-5	TGTGCCAGTACCACACAGACAGGATATAGCAATCAGCCCCAGCATTTT	CASTTQTGYSNQPQHF
NA	NA	TRBV6-6	14	TRBJ2-1	TGTGCCAGCAGTGGTCCGACTAGGGAGAATGAGCAGTTCTTC	CASSGPTRENEQFF
NA	NA	TRBV27	14	TRBJ2-7	TGTGCCAGCAGAGGGAGTGGGGCACCCTACGAGCAGTACTTC	CASRGSGAPYEQYF
once	NA	TRBV5-1	15	TRBJ1-1	TGCGCCAGCAGTCGACTACCGGGAGGGGACACTGAAGCTTTCTTT	CASSRLPGGDTEAFF
NA	NA	TRBV6-1	13	TRBJ1-2	TGTGCCAGCAGTGTTGGACAGCTCTATGGCTACACCTTC	CASSVGQLYGYTF
NA	NA	TRBV15	15	TRBJ1-5	TGTGCCACCAGCAGAGATCCCGGCAGGGCACAGCCCCAGCATTTT	CATSRDPGRAQPQHF
NA	NA	TRBV19	16	TRBJ1-5	TGTGCCAGTAGTATACTAGGGGGATACGGCAATCAGCCCCAGCATTTT	CASSILGGYGNQPQHF
NA	TRBD1	TRBV4-3	14	TRBJ2-3	TGCGCCAGCAGCCAAGGTCTACAGGGGAATACGCAGTATTTT	CASSQGLQGNTQYF
NA	TRBD2	TRBV19	17	TRBJ2-7	TGTGCCAGTAGTCCAAGGACTAGCGGGAATGCAATCTACGAGCAGTACTTC	CASSPRTSGNAIYEQYF
NA	NA	TRBV6-6	15	TRBJ2-2	TGTGCCAGCAGTAGCGCAAATTCGAGGACCGGGGAGCTGTTTTTT	CASSSANSRTGELFF
NA	NA	TRBV6-5	15	TRBJ1-2	TGTGCCAGCAAGAGCGTCGAGGGCATTAACTATGGCTACACCTTC	CASKSVEGINYGYTF
NA	TRBD1	TRBV5-1	16	TRBJ1-2	TGCGCCAGCAGCACAGGGACAGGGTCCGACGACTATGGCTACACCTTC	CASSTGTGSDDYGYTF
NA	NA	TRBV18	17	TRBJ1-5	TGTGCCAGCTCACCATTACAGGGAGGTGGCGGGAATCAGCCCCAGCATTTT	CASSPLQGGGGNQPQHF
NA	NA	TRBV7-8	13	TRBJ1-1	TGTGCCAGCAGCGCGGGACAGAACACTGAAGCTTTCTTT	CASSAGQNTEAFF
NA	TRBD2	TRBV19	17	TRBJ2-3	TGTGCCAGTAGCCCCCGGACTAGCGGAAAGGTGGCAGATACGCAGTATTTT	CASSPRTSGKVADTQYF
NA	NA	TRBV4-3	13	TRBJ1-1	TGCGCCAGCAGCCAAGGGACGAACACTGAAGCTTTCTTT	CASSQGTNTEAFF
NA	NA	TRBV7-6	13	TRBJ2-5	TGTGCCAGCAGCTTGGGGACTGAAGAGACCCAGTACTTC	CASSLGTEETQYF
once	NA	TRBV28	14	TRBJ2-7	TGTGCCAGCAGCCCGGGAGGGGGCCTTTACGAGCAGTACTTC	CASSPGGGLYEQYF
NA	NA	TRBV11-1	13	TRBJ2-1	TGTGCCAGCAGCTTCTCCGGAGGAGGGGAGCAGTTCTTC	CASSFSGGGEQFF
NA	TRBD2	TRBV5-4	15	TRBJ2-5	TGTGCCAGCAGCTTGGGGCTAGCGGGAGGGGAGACCCAGTACTTC	CASSLGLAGGETQYF
once	TRBD1	TRBV6-1	14	TRBJ1-2	TGTGCCAGCAGAGCGCCGGGACAGGGCTATGGCTACACCTTC	CASRAPGQGYGYTF
NA	TRBD1	TRBV4-3	13	TRBJ2-7	TGCGCCAGCAGCCGGGACAGGGTCTACGAGCAGTACTTC	CASSRDRVYEQYF
NA	TRBD2	TRBV6-4	15	TRBJ2-2	TGTGCCAGCAGCTCCGGGACTAGTGGGACCGGGGAGCTGTTTTTT	CASSSGTSGTGELFF
NA	NA	TRBV19	12	TRBJ2-7	TGTGCCAGTAGTATAGAGCGTGGAGAGCAGTACTTC	CASSIERGEQYF
NA	NA	TRBV9	13	TRBJ1-2	TGTGCCAGCAGCGTAACCTTATACTATGGCTACACCTTC	CASSVTLYYGYTF
NA	NA	TRBV7-8	14	TRBJ2-5	TGTGCCAGCAGCACCCGACAGGGAGGAGAGACCCAGTACTTC	CASSTRQGGETQYF
NA	TRBD1	TRBV6-6	12	TRBJ1-1	TGTGCCAGCGGCAGGGGGCGCAATTCGGGTTTCTTT	CASGRGRNSGFF
NA	NA	TRBV5-4	16	TRBJ1-1	TGTGCCAGCAGCCGAAGATCCGGACGGGAGAACACTGAAGCTTTCTTT	CASSRRSGRENTEAFF
NA	NA	TRBV4-2	13	TRBJ2-5	TGTGCCAGCAGCCCTGGGGGTGGAGAGACCCAGTACTTC	CASSPGGGETQYF
NA	TRBD2	TRBV20-1	11	TRBJ2-7	TGCAGTGGGACTAGCTCCTACGAGCAGTACTTC	CSGTSSYEQYF
NA	NA	TRBV14	14	TRBJ2-2	TGTGCCAGCAGCCAAATGGGGGGAGACCGGGAGCTGTTTTTT	CASSQMGGDRELFF
NA	TRBD1	TRBV29-1	13	TRBJ1-1	TGCAGCGTTGAAGGACAGGGTTTCACTGAAGCTTTCTTT	CSVEGQGFTEAFF